Following are 18 T cell receptor beta chains from one sample sequenced in a study of blood T cells in healthy people across ages. Together with a sample-barcoded 5' primer, a J-beta primer mix was included in a second PCR lasting about 7 to 11 cycles. TCRdb re-called the 5' RACE reads with MiXCR, one entry per CDR3 protein. Of around 850,000 distinct CDR3 sequences listed, around 36% are singletons. The sequenced sample consisted of blood. These TCRs come from a man between 18 and 35 years old in good health.

In this sample, this clonotype turned up a few times. The chain recombines TRBV12-3 or TRBV12-4 with TRBJ1-5, with TRBD1 matching over 10 bases. Trimming cost V 3 bases and J 3 bases; bases outside gene matches: 2. The CDR3 totals 15 residues. The CDR3, as DNA: TGTGCCAGCAGTTTTGGGACAGGGGACAATCAGCCCCAGCATTTT. It translates to CASSFGTGDNQPQHF.

This clonotype was seen a few times. The conserved closing phenylalanine or tryptophan is absent in this CDR3, likely reflecting a read error. This chain joins TRBV12-3 or TRBV12-4 and TRBJ2-3; 8 nucleotides align to TRBD1. Losses at the gene ends were 5 bases for V and 4 bases for J; bases not matched to a gene: 8. The CDR3 has 15 amino acids. The CDR3 loop reads CASSPGQGMADTQYS. DNA for the CDR3: TGTGCCAGCAGTCCCGGACAGGGCATGGCAGATACGCAGTATTCT.

The genes are TRBV11-2 and TRBJ2-3; 7 positions agree with TRBD2. CDR3 length equals 13 residues. V lost 4 bases to trimming and J lost 5 bases; unmatched junction nucleotides: 3. Germline CDR1 and CDR2: SGHAT and FQNNGV. The CDR3 spells CASSSGTKDTQYF. Written as DNA, the CDR3 is TGTGCCAGCAGCTCCGGGACTAAAGATACGCAGTATTTT.

As to this clonotype: This could be a read error, since a much larger clone is one nucleotide away. The rearrangement links TRBV5-4 to TRBJ1-2; D remains ambiguous. CDR3 size: 14 residues. CDR1 and CDR2 (germline): SGHNT, YYREEE (reference sequence). DNA for the CDR3: TGTACCAGCAGCCCAAAGACACCTGGCTATGGCTACACCTTC. Translating it yields CTSSPKTPGYGYTF.

A single count supports this clonotype. At one boundary the junction diverges from the germline segment, which might be a read error. The chain combines TRBV20-1 with TRBJ2-1; D gene ambiguous. The germline CDR1 and CDR2 sequences are DFQATT and SNEGSKA (reference sequence). The CDR3 has 14 residues. CDR3 sequence: CSALELILNNGQFF. Here the CDR3 DNA reads TGCAGTGCACTGGAACTGATCCTCAACAATGGGCAGTTCTTC.

The J gene is TRBJ2-3, the V gene TRBV6-2 or TRBV6-3; possible D gene TRBD1, 6 bases. Germline CDR1 reads MNHEY; CDR2 reads SVGEGT. This CDR3 has 18 residues. Trimming removed 0 bases from V and 6 bases from J, with 22 bases in between. The CDR3 reads CASSYSRKHRADTDTQYF. In DNA, the CDR3 is TGTGCCAGCAGTTACTCGAGGAAACACAGGGCAGACACGGATACGCAGTATTTT.

DNA of the CDR3: TGTGCCAGTAGTACCGAAGCGGGGGGTGAGCAGTACTTC. Translated: CASSTEAGGEQYF. V usage is TRBV19 and J usage is TRBJ2-7, with TRBD2 matching over 9 bases. The junction had 5 bases not matched to a gene; V was cut back by 4 bases and J by 7 bases. Germline CDR1 and CDR2: LNHDA and SQIVND (reference sequence). This CDR3 region has 13 residues. The entire variable domain, with the rest obtained from reference TRBV19 and TRBJ2-7, is as follows: DGGITQSPKYLFRKEGQNVTLSCEQNLNHDAMYWYRQDPGQGLRLIYYSQIVNDFQKGDIAEGYSVSREKKESFPLTVTSAQKNPTAFYLCASSTEAGGEQYFGPGTRLTVT.

Details on this clonotype: This may stem from a read error, because a much larger clone lies one nucleotide away. The rearrangement links TRBV5-5 to TRBJ2-3; D is possibly TRBD1 (5 bases). This CDR3 has 15 amino acids. CDR1 is SGHKS, CDR2 YYEKEE, per germline (reference sequence). Here the CDR3 reads CTSSLTLSGTDTQYF. The CDR3 coding sequence is TGTACCAGCAGCTTGACCCTCTCAGGGACAGATACGCAGTATTTT.

This clonotype was seen only once. The chain links TRBV7-2 to TRBJ2-4; 8 bases are shared with TRBD1. The length of the CDR3 is 12 residues. CDR1 and CDR2 from the germline V gene are SGHTA and FQGNSA. With V trimmed by 8 bases and J by 7 bases, 4 bases remained unmatched. For the CDR3, the DNA is TGTGCCAGCGGACAGGGATCGAACATTCAGTACTTC. Its translation is CASGQGSNIQYF.

This clonotype occurred a few times. J is TRBJ2-2 and V is TRBV4-3, with a weak D call TRBD2 (7 bases). Germline CDR1 is LGHNA and CDR2 is YSLEER. V shed 0 bases and J shed 4 bases, with 12 bases lying between them. The CDR3 spans 16 residues. CDR3 bases: TGCGCCAGCAGCCAAGATTGGGGGGGGGCCACCGGGGAGCTGTTTTTT. It codes for CASSQDWGGATGELFF.

For this clonotype: One end of the junction varies from germline; a read error may be responsible. The chain has TRBV12-3 or TRBV12-4 and TRBJ2-4; 9 bases match TRBD1. The CDR3 has 14 residues. The CDR3 sequence: CASSPRDREASSHF. Here the CDR3 DNA reads TGTGCCAGCAGTCCCCGGGACAGGGAGGCTTCTTCTCACTTC.

This clonotype was seen a single time. Possible read error: a much larger clone is one base away. The J gene is TRBJ2-5, the V gene TRBV7-2; the D gene is possibly TRBD1 (5 bases). Germline assignment: CDR1 SGHTA and CDR2 FQGNSA. V shed 2 bases and J shed 11 bases, with 24 bases lying between them. The length of the CDR3 is 16 residues. CDR3 coding DNA: TGTGCCAGCAGCTTAATGGGGCGCCCTCCCAACAATGAGCAGTACTTC. This codes for CASSLMGRPPNNEQYF.

On this clonotype: At one boundary the junction diverges from the germline segment, which might be a read error. The chain employs TRBV27 and TRBJ2-5; no clear D. The V gene's germline CDR1 is MNHEY and CDR2 SMNVEV (reference sequence). The CDR3 consists of 13 residues. The CDR3 DNA is TGTACCAGCAAACCACGTCAGGACGGGACCCAGTACTTC. Translation: CTSKPRQDGTQYF.

This chain links TRBV30 with TRBJ1-6; possibly TRBD1 for D (6 bases). With 3 bases removed from V and 8 bases from J, the gap between germline ends came to 11 bases. The germline gives CDR1 GTSNPN, CDR2 SVGIG (reference sequence). The CDR3 loop spans 13 amino acids. The CDR3 sequence: CAWRATGHSPLHF. The CDR3 DNA reads as TGTGCCTGGAGGGCTACAGGGCATTCACCCCTCCACTTT.

V and J are TRBV2 and TRBJ2-4; D possibly corresponds to TRBD1 (6 bases). Germline assignment: CDR1 SNHLY and CDR2 FYNNEI. This CDR3 spans 15 amino acids. Between the trimmed V and J ends, which lost 6 bases and 0 bases, there was a span of 12 bases. For the CDR3, the DNA is TGTGCCAGCAGGAACCGAGGGGGAGCCAAAAACATTCAGTACTTC. Protein product: CASRNRGGAKNIQYF.

This clonotype was counted between two and nine times. This chain joins TRBV7-2 and TRBJ1-1; 7 nucleotides line up with TRBD1. CDR1 is SGHTA and CDR2 is FQGNSA in the germline V gene. The CDR3 has 15 residues. The V gene end was trimmed by 0 bases and the J gene end by 10 bases; junction bases not matched to a gene: 11. The CDR3 DNA is TGTGCCAGCAGCTTAGCTCCGGGACAGAGAGTTGCAGCTTTCTTT. This codes for CASSLAPGQRVAAFF.

The chain employs TRBV7-2 and TRBJ2-7; 7 positions match TRBD1. J lost 3 bases, V lost 1 base, and 6 bases had no gene match. CDR1 is SGHTA and CDR2 is FQGNSA in the germline V gene. The CDR3 contains 15 residues. The CDR3: CASSLGGQSYYEQYF. CDR3 nucleotide sequence: TGTGCCAGCAGCTTAGGGGGACAGAGCTACTACGAGCAGTACTTC.

The chain joins TRBV21-1 to TRBJ1-2; the tabulated D call, TRBD1, remains unverified against the DNA. TRBV21-1 is recorded as a pseudogene. The CDR3 extends over 16 amino acids. The CDR3 sequence is CASRGARDSGFRGYTF. The CDR3 coding sequence is TGTGCCAGCAGAGGCGCCCGGGACAGTGGGTTCCGTGGCTACACCTTC.